These 27 T cell receptor beta chains share one sample of origin, sequenced in a study of blood T cell repertoires in COVID-19. Profiling relied on immunoSEQ multiplex PCR, and the TCRdb table lists in-frame clones only, not all of them. The sample carries roughly 70,000 clones, more than 85% recorded once. Material for sequencing was peripheral blood. These receptors all stem from a man in his sixties or seventies with active COVID-19.

Note on this clone: The same CDR3 can be traced to other DNA sequences in this sample. As DNA, the CDR3 is TGTGCCAGCAGCCCACTAGCGGCTAACACCGGGGAGCTGTTTTTT. It specifies CASSPLAANTGELFF. This chain links TRBV5-6 with TRBJ2-2, with TRBD2 matching over 8 bases. Looked up from germline, CDR1 is SGHDT and CDR2 is YYEEEE. The trim removed 4 bases at V and 2 bases at J, leaving 4 bases unmatched. The length of the CDR3 is 15 residues. The complete variable domain, with remaining parts taken from reference TRBV5-6 and TRBJ2-2, reads DAGVTQSPTHLIKTRGQQVTLRCSPKSGHDTVSWYQQALGQGPQFIFQYYEEEERQRGNFPDRFSGHQFPNYSSELNVNALLLGDSALYLCASSPLAANTGELFFGEGSRLTVL.

The J gene is TRBJ1-2, the V gene TRBV7-9; TRBD1 is a possible D gene (6 bases). Per the germline V gene, CDR1 is SEHNR and CDR2 is FQNEAQ (reference sequence). Trimming stripped 5 bases from V and 5 bases from J, with 18 bases between. This CDR3 spans 15 amino acids. CDR3 residues: CASSPPWGQGYGYTF. CDR3 DNA: TGTGCCAGCAGCCCCCCCTGGGGGCAGGGGTATGGCTACACCTTC.

V usage is TRBV28 and J usage is TRBJ2-7; 8 bases align to TRBD1. Per germline, CDR1 MDHEN and CDR2 SYDVKM. The V gene end was trimmed by 0 bases and the J gene end by 12 bases; junction bases not matched to a gene: 7. The CDR3 is made up of 13 amino acids. The CDR3 protein is CASSLWADRGLYF. The CDR3 DNA follows: TGTGCCAGCAGTTTATGGGCAGACAGGGGCCTGTACTTC.

The chain recombines TRBV4-2 with TRBJ2-5; D might be TRBD2 (6 bases). The CDR3 totals 14 residues. V was trimmed by 3 bases and J by 4 bases, leaving 12 bases between them. The germline gives CDR1 LGHNA, CDR2 YNFKEQ. As DNA, the CDR3 is TGTGCCAGCAGCCAGGTCGGGACTCCAGAGACCCAGTACTTC. It encodes CASSQVGTPETQYF.

V is TRBV5-1 and J is TRBJ2-3, with 7 bases matching TRBD2. This CDR3 contains 16 residues. The ends lost 0 bases at V and 5 bases at J; junction bases unmatched: 9. Germline CDR1 SGHRS, CDR2 YFSETQ. The CDR3 spells CASSLDGGGPGDTQYF. The DNA for the CDR3 is TGCGCCAGCAGCTTGGATGGGGGAGGGCCAGGAGATACGCAGTATTTT.

The V and J genes are TRBV9 and TRBJ2-3; D possibly corresponds to TRBD2 (5 bases). V dropped 7 bases and J dropped 6 bases, with 21 bases sitting between them. In germline, CDR1 is SGDLS, CDR2 YYNGEE. The CDR3 runs to 15 residues. In DNA form, the CDR3 reads TGTGCCAGCGGCCCGGCTAGCCCCCTGGGGGATACGCAGTATTTT. This translates into CASGPASPLGDTQYF.

J is TRBJ2-5 and V is TRBV21-1; TRBD1 is the table's D call and was not checked against the DNA. TRBV21-1 is tagged as a pseudogene. The CDR3 has 15 residues. The CDR3 protein is CASTWAFSIQETQYF. CDR3 sequence (DNA): TGTGCCAGCACCTGGGCCTTTTCGATCCAAGAGACCCAGTACTTC.

Worth noting for this clone: Distinct nucleotide sequences in the sample also encode this CDR3. This sequence joins TRBV18 and TRBJ2-6, with TRBD1 as a possible D gene (6 bases). The V gene lost 6 bases and the J gene lost 0 bases, with 15 bases spanning the gap. This CDR3 is built from 17 residues. Germline CDR1 reads KGHSH; CDR2 reads LQKENI. In nucleotides, the CDR3 is TGTGCCAGCTCCCCCCGGACAGCCTCCTCTGGGGCCAACGTCCTGACTTTC. Translation gives CASSPRTASSGANVLTF.

In this sample, this clone turned up a few times. V and J are TRBV7-6 and TRBJ2-3; a possible D gene is TRBD1 (6 bases). The CDR3 sequence is 15 residues long. Germline CDR1 SGHVS, CDR2 FNYEAQ. The V and J ends lost 5 bases and 2 bases respectively, with 14 bases between them. CDR3 nucleotide sequence: TGTGCCAGCAGCCCCCTGTTGGGGGCCACAGATACGCAGTATTTT. Its protein is CASSPLLGATDTQYF.

The chain has TRBV6-5 and TRBJ1-1; TRBD1 agrees at 8 bases. The CDR3 contains 14 residues. CDR1 and CDR2 from the germline V gene are MNHEY and SVGAGI. V was pared by 4 bases and J by 4 bases, with 5 bases of the junction left unmatched. CDR3 region: CASSSPQGATEAFF. The CDR3 DNA is TGTGCCAGCAGTTCCCCCCAGGGGGCCACTGAAGCTTTCTTT.

The genes are TRBV7-2 and TRBJ2-7; TRBD2 might be the D (5 bases). CDR3 length equals 15 residues. V was clipped by 5 bases and J by 7 bases, with 21 bases between them. Germline V CDR1 and CDR2: SGHTA, FQGNSA. CDR3 protein: CASSRSGGLRGEQYF. The CDR3 bases are TGTGCCAGCAGCAGGAGCGGAGGCCTCCGAGGAGAGCAGTACTTC.

This chain joins TRBV27 and TRBJ2-5; 8 bases map to TRBD2. The CDR3 runs to 15 residues. CDR1 is MNHEY and CDR2 is SMNVEV in the germline V gene (reference sequence). J was trimmed by 7 bases and V by 6 bases; bases with no gene match: 13. This chain's CDR3 is CASSPGGGGLGTQYF. CDR3 DNA sequence: TGTGCCAGCAGCCCCGGGGGGGGCGGATTGGGGACCCAGTACTTC.

The rearrangement uses TRBV21-1 and TRBJ2-2; no DNA check was done on the table's D call, TRBD2. TRBV21-1 is an annotated pseudogene. The CDR3 is made up of 16 amino acids. The CDR3 bases are TGTGCCAGCAGCCATAGCGGGAGGGCGAACACCGGGGAGCTGTTTTTT. Translated: CASSHSGRANTGELFF.

CDR3 sequence reads: CASSLALSDTQYF. The CDR3 DNA is TGTGCCAGCAGTTTAGCTCTTTCAGATACGCAGTATTTT. The chain recombines TRBV12-3 or TRBV12-4 with TRBJ2-3; no firm D call. The V gene lost 0 bases and the J gene lost 4 bases, with 5 bases spanning the gap. The CDR3 runs to 13 residues.

This rearrangement joins TRBV27 to TRBJ2-3; 8 nucleotides agree with TRBD2. Germline trimming cut 3 bases from V and 1 base from J; bases unmatched to any gene: 6. CDR3 length equals 16 residues. Germline CDR1 MNHEY, CDR2 SMNVEV (reference sequence). CDR3 sequence (DNA): TGTGCCAGCAGTTTGGTCCGGGAGGGGGGCACAGATACGCAGTATTTT. This sequence encodes CASSLVREGGTDTQYF.

V and J are TRBV18 and TRBJ2-7; 12 bases line up with TRBD2. CDR3 size: 14 residues. The ends lost 3 bases at V and 3 bases at J; junction bases unmatched: 0. Germline V CDR1 and CDR2: KGHSH, LQKENI. DNA for the CDR3: TGTGCCAGCTCACCGGGACTAGCGGGCTACGAGCAGTACTTC. Its protein product is CASSPGLAGYEQYF. Drawing the rest from reference TRBV18 and TRBJ2-7, the complete variable domain is NAGVMQNPRHLVRRRGQEARLRCSPMKGHSHVYWYRQLPEEGLKFMVYLQKENIIDESGMPKERFSAEFPKEGPSILRIQQVVRGDSAAYFCASSPGLAGYEQYFGPGTRLTVT.

This clone was seen a handful of times. CDR3 coding DNA: TGTGCCAGCAGTGACCCACCAGGGGGATGGCCCAGAGAGACCCAGTACTTC. Protein product: CASSDPPGGWPRETQYF. J is TRBJ2-5 and V is TRBV25-1, with 7 bases matching TRBD1. Per germline, CDR1 MGHDK and CDR2 SYGVNS. With V trimmed by 3 bases and J by 4 bases, 14 bases remained unmatched. The CDR3 loop spans 17 amino acids.

The genes are TRBV20-1 and TRBJ1-6; D call uncertain. Germline CDR1 and CDR2: DFQATT and SNEGSKA (reference sequence). There are 11 residues in the CDR3. V gave up 3 bases and J gave up 14 bases, with 11 bases separating them. Here the CDR3 reads CSASGPGALHF. The CDR3, as DNA: TGCAGTGCTAGTGGTCCCGGGGCCCTCCACTTT.

V usage is TRBV15 and J usage is TRBJ1-1; a weak D match, TRBD1 (5 bases). CDR3 length: 15 residues. Germline CDR1 reads LNHNV; CDR2 reads YYDKDF (reference sequence). The ends were cut back, 3 bases at V and 4 bases at J, with 15 bases in the middle. The CDR3 loop is CATSRETQATTEAFF. The CDR3 nucleotides are TGTGCCACCAGCAGGGAAACACAGGCGACCACTGAAGCTTTCTTT.

This sequence joins TRBV6-2 or TRBV6-3 and TRBJ2-1; 7 nucleotides line up with TRBD2. Germline lookup yields CDR1 MNHEY and CDR2 SVGEGT. There are 16 residues in the CDR3. The V and J ends lost 2 bases and 2 bases, in that order; junction bases with no gene match: 6. The CDR3 reads CASSYGLAVPYNEQFF. The CDR3 nucleotides read TGTGCCAGCAGTTACGGGCTAGCGGTCCCCTACAATGAGCAGTTCTTC.

V is TRBV19 and J is TRBJ2-5, with a possible D match to TRBD1 (6 bases). The V end lost 3 bases, the J end lost 7 bases, and 9 bases lay between the germline ends. The germline V gene encodes CDR1 LNHDA and CDR2 SQIVND (reference sequence). The CDR3 is 12 amino acids. The CDR3 protein is CASSMARGTQYF. The CDR3 region has the DNA TGTGCCAGTAGTATGGCCAGGGGGACCCAGTACTTC.

The gene calls are TRBV7-2 and TRBJ1-1; D gene unclear. V was clipped by 0 bases and J by 4 bases, with 15 bases between them. CDR1 is SGHTA, CDR2 FQGNSA, per germline. This CDR3 is built from 16 residues. The CDR3 protein is CASSLAGGWSGTEAFF. The CDR3 coding sequence is TGTGCCAGCAGCTTAGCGGGAGGCTGGTCGGGCACTGAAGCTTTCTTT.

The chain uses TRBV5-6 and TRBJ2-5; TRBD1 matches 7 bases. Germline V CDR1 and CDR2: SGHDT, YYEEEE. The CDR3 loop spans 14 amino acids. V lost 4 bases and J lost 4; bases outside the gene matches: 7. The CDR3: CASSPDRAPETQYF. The CDR3 nucleotides read TGTGCCAGCAGCCCCGACAGGGCTCCAGAGACCCAGTACTTC.

This chain connects TRBV15 to TRBJ1-4, with D possibly matching TRBD1 (5 bases). This CDR3 spans 15 amino acids. Germline CDR1 and CDR2: LNHNV and YYDKDF (reference sequence). V dropped 1 base and J dropped 11 bases, with 17 bases sitting between them. The CDR3 protein is CATSRGDAREGKLFF. The CDR3 DNA reads TGTGCCACCAGCAGAGGGGACGCCCGGGAGGGGAAACTGTTTTTT.

The V and J genes are TRBV7-2 and TRBJ1-2; a possible D gene is TRBD1 (6 bases). Germline V lookup: CDR1 SGHTA, CDR2 FQGNSA. Between the trimmed V and J ends, which lost 5 bases and 8 bases, there was a span of 15 bases. CDR3 length: 13 residues. The DNA for the CDR3 is TGTGCCAGCAGCCCCCGTAGGACAGCCGGCTACACCTTC. This codes for CASSPRRTAGYTF.

This clone was seen a few times. The chain joins TRBV6-5 to TRBJ1-4; possible D gene TRBD1, 5 bases. The V gene lost 6 bases and the J gene lost 8 bases, with 16 bases spanning the gap. The germline V gene has CDR1 MNHEY and CDR2 SVGAGI. The CDR3 has 14 residues. The CDR3 DNA is TGTGCCAGCAGCCCCCGGGGGGATGTGGAAAAACTGTTTTTT. The encoded protein is CASSPRGDVEKLFF.

The V call is TRBV5-6, the J call TRBJ1-2; a weak D match, TRBD1 (6 bases). The CDR3 is made up of 13 amino acids. V was trimmed by 4 bases and J by 0 bases, leaving 7 bases between them. CDR1 is SGHDT and CDR2 is YYEEEE in the germline V gene. The DNA of the CDR3 is TGTGCCAGCAGCCGGGACACTAACTATGGCTACACCTTC. This sequence encodes CASSRDTNYGYTF.